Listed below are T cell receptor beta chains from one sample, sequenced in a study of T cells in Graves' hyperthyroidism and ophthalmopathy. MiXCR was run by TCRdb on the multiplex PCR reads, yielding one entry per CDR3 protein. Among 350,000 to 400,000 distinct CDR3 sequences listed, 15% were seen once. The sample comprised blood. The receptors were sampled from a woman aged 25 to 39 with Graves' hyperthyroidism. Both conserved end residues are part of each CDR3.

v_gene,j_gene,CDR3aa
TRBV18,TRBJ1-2,CASSPVQISNYGYTF
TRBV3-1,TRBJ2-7,CASSHGPGGRYEQYF
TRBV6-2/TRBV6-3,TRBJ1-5,CASDQGQGAGQPQHF
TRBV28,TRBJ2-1,CASESAGLSYNEQFF
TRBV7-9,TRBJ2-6,CASSFVPSRVRGANVLTF
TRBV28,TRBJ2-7,CASSTIRDSTYEQYF
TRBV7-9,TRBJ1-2,CASSVRRESGYTF
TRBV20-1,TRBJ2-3,CSATWTSGVKDTQYF
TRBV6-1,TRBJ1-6,CASSNWGQRRNSPLHF
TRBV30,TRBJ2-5,CAWSTGVGETQYF
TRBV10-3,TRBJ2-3,CAISDYQRGRGDTQYF
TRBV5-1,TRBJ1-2,CASSLAGVTNYGYTF
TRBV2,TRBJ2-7,CASSRTLTGVREQYF
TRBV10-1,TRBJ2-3,CASSDHGRRQGTDTQYF
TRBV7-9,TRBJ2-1,CASSPSGTHYNEQFF
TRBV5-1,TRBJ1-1,CASSLFLGAGTEAFF
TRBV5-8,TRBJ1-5,CASRGFSNQHQHF
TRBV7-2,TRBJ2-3,CASIASGRPTDTQYF
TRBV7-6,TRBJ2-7,CASRPMAGEAGGYYEQYF
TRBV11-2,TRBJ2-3,CASSLRLAGLEDTQYF
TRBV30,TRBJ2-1,CAWSPKAAEQFF
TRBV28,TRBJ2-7,CASLRGLAGGEAYEQYF
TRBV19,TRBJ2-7,CASSPVSGRNEQYF
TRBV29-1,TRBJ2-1,CSVRRTGGPSGEQFF
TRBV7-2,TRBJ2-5,CASTDGRGGNSETQYF
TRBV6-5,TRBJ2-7,CASSYSLNLANSGEQYF
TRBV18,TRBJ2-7,CASSPGQGTSYEQYF
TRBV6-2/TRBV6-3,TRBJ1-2,CASSYGQNYGYTF
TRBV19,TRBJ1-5,CASKKGDYGNQPQHF
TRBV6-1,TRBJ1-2,CASSESAYNEGIRGYTF
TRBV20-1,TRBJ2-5,CSAIQGVQETQYF
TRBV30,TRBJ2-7,CAWSRTSGSHEQYF
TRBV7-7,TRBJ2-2,CASSSGLAGVGGELFF
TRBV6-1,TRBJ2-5,CASRPNGGRMETQYF
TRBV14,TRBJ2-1,CASSPLAEINNEQFF
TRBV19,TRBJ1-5,CASSYTGTGNQPQHF
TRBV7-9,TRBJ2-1,CASSQDPGSGRSSEQFF
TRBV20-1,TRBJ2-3,CSERGITDTQYF
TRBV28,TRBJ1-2,CASSFLGTELNYGYTF
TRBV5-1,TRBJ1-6,CASSLRGQENNSPLHF
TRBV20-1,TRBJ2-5,CSAHPGPPQETQYF
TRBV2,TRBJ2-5,CASSELSGRETQYF
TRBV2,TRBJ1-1,CASIGSPWTEAFF
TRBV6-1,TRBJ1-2,CASTPRFGDRYGYTF
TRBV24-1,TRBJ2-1,CATSDSYNEQFF
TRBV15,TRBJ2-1,CATSRRQGAYNEQFF
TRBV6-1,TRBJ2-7,CASRPLTGIAYEQYF
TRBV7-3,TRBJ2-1,CASSTLNVHPIF
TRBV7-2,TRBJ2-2,CASSWGNTGELFF
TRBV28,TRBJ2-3,CASRPGTQGPDTQYF
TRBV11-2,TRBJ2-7,CASSFTTGRLYEQYF
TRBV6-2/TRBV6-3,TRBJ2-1,CASSYRSGGQGRDEQFF
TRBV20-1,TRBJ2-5,CSARPPGQGMETQYF
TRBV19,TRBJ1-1,CASSPDLMYTEAFF